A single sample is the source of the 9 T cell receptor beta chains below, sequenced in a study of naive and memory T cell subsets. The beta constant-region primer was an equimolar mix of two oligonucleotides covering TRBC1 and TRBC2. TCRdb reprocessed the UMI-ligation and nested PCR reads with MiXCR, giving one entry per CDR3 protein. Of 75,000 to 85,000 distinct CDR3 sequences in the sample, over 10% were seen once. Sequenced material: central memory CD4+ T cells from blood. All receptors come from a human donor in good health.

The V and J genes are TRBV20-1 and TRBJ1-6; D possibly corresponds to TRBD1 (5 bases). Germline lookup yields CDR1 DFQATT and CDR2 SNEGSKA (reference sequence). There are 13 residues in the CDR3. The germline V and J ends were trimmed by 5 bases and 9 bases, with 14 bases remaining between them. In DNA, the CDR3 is TGCAGTGCTCATCCGGGACGGCTTTCACCCCTCCACTTT. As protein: CSAHPGRLSPLHF.

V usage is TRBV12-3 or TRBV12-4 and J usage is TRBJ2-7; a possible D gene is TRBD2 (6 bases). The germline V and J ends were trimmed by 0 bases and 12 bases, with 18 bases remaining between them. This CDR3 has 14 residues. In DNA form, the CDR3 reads TGTGCCAGCAGTTTAGCAGGCCGGCCTAGCGTTCCGTACTTC. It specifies CASSLAGRPSVPYF.

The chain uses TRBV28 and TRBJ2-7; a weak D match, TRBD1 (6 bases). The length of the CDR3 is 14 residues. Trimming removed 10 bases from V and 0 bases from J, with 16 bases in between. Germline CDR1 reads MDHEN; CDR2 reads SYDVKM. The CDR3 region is CATLENRASYEQYF. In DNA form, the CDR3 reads TGTGCCACCCTGGAGAACAGGGCCTCCTACGAGCAGTACTTC. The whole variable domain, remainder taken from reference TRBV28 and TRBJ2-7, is DVKVTQSSRYLVKRTGEKVFLECVQDMDHENMFWYRQDPGLGLRLIYFSYDVKMKEKGDIPEGYSVSREKKERFSLILESASTNQTSMYLCATLENRASYEQYFGPGTRLTVT.

CDR3 in DNA: TGTGCCAGCTCACCAATCCCACAAATGAACACTGAAGCTTTCTTT. Protein: CASSPIPQMNTEAFF. The V call is TRBV18, the J call TRBJ1-1; D gene unclear. Germline V gives CDR1 KGHSH, CDR2 LQKENI. The CDR3 is made up of 15 amino acids. The V end was cut by 2 bases, the J end by 0 bases, with 10 bases between.

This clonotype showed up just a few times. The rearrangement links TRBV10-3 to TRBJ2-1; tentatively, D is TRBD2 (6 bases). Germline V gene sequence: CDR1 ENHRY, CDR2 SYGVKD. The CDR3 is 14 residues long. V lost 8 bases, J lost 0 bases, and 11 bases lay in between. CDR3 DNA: TGTGCCATCGGGAGTAGCGGCTCCTACAATGAGCAGTTCTTC. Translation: CAIGSSGSYNEQFF.

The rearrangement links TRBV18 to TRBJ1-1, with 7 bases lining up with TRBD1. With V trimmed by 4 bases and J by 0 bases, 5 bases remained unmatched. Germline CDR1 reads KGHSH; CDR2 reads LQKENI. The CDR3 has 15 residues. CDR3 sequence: CASSQGTEMNTEAFF. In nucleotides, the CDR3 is TGTGCCAGCTCACAAGGGACAGAAATGAACACTGAAGCTTTCTTT.

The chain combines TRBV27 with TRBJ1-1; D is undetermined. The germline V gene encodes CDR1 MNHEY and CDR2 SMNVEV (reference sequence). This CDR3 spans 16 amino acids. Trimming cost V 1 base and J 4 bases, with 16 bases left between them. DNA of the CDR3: TGTGCCAGCAGTTTATTTGGCGGGCGGAAGCGCACTGAAGCTTTCTTT. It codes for CASSLFGGRKRTEAFF.

In DNA, the CDR3 is TGTGCCACCAGAGAGTCGGGACAGACGTCCTACGAGCAGTACTTC. Translated: CATRESGQTSYEQYF. The chain combines TRBV2 with TRBJ2-7; TRBD1 matches at 7 bases. The CDR3 totals 15 residues. Looked up from germline, CDR1 is SNHLY and CDR2 is FYNNEI. The V gene end was trimmed by 10 bases and the J gene end by 1 base; junction bases not matched to a gene: 13.

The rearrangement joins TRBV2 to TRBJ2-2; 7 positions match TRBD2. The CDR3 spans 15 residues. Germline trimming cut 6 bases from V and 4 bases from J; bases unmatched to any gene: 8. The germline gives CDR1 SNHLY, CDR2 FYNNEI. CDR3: CASRPQRGGTGELFF. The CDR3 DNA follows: TGTGCCAGCAGACCTCAGCGGGGTGGCACCGGGGAGCTGTTTTTT.